These T cell receptor beta chains were read from a single sample in a study of radiotherapy plus CTLA-4 blockade in lung cancer. Here immunoSEQ multiplex PCR was the method, and the copy in TCRdb shows in-frame clones only, minus some. The sample lists 65,000 to 85,000 clones; 70% to 80% were seen once. The material sequenced was peripheral blood, taken from a patient treated with radiotherapy plus ipilimumab. These receptors all stem from a human donor with non-small cell lung cancer whose response to radiotherapy plus ipilimumab could not be evaluated. The CDR3 runs from the conserved cysteine through the conserved F or W. A D gene is named only where the DNA matches it firmly. A row's size may be missing; if present it is once, few, many or a size class.

V	J	D	size	CDR3	DNA
TRBV18	TRBJ1-2	.	.	CASSLPGNYGYTF	TGTGCCAGCTCCCTACCCGGGAACTATGGCTACACCTTC
TRBV9	TRBJ1-1	.	.	CASTLLAGNTEAFF	TGTGCCAGCACCCTGTTGGCGGGGAACACTGAAGCTTTCTTT
TRBV4-2	TRBJ1-3	TRBD1	.	CASSQAPGQISGNTIYF	TGTGCCAGCAGCCAAGCCCCGGGACAGATCTCTGGAAACACCATATATTTT
TRBV5-1	TRBJ2-3	TRBD2	.	CASSAGTMTDTQYF	TGCGCCAGCAGCGCTGGGACTATGACAGATACGCAGTATTTT
TRBV7-3	TRBJ2-1	.	.	CASRPRGAAGFSYNEQFF	TGTGCCAGCAGACCCCGGGGAGCAGCGGGCTTCTCCTACAATGAGCAGTTCTTC
TRBV19	TRBJ2-7	TRBD2	.	CASSIPGLAGEQYF	TGTGCCAGTAGTATCCCGGGACTAGCGGGGGAGCAGTACTTC
TRBV6-1	TRBJ2-1	TRBD2	.	CASRGGAGIAEQFF	TGTGCCAGCCGGGGAGGGGCGGGGATCGCTGAGCAGTTCTTC
TRBV7-9	TRBJ2-7	.	.	CASSSTTTLYEQYF	TGTGCCAGCAGCTCAACGACAACCCTCTACGAGCAGTACTTC
TRBV5-5	TRBJ1-2	.	medium-sized	CASSLGAGGSNYGYTF	TGTGCCAGCAGCTTGGGGGCGGGAGGGAGTAACTATGGCTACACCTTC
TRBV27	TRBJ2-2	TRBD1	.	CASSKRRGDRGTGELFF	TGTGCCAGCAGTAAACGTCGGGGGGACAGGGGAACCGGGGAGCTGTTTTTT
TRBV5-1	TRBJ2-6	TRBD1	few	CASSLGQGPFSGANVLTF	TGCGCCAGCAGCTTGGGACAGGGGCCCTTCTCTGGGGCCAACGTCCTGACTTTC
TRBV6-1	TRBJ2-7	TRBD2	few	CASSYDRGRNPNF	TGTGCCAGCAGTTATGACCGCGGGAGGAACCCGAACTTC
TRBV7-2	TRBJ2-7	TRBD2	few	CASSPSSGGSYEQYF	TGTGCCAGCAGCCCCTCATCCGGGGGGTCCTACGAGCAGTACTTC
TRBV18	TRBJ2-3	TRBD2	.	CASSPGLGPDTQYF	TGTGCCAGCTCACCTGGACTAGGCCCAGATACGCAGTATTTT
TRBV28	TRBJ1-2	TRBD1	.	CASRGQGRAFYGYTF	TGTGCCAGCAGGGGACAGGGACGAGCTTTCTATGGCTACACCTTC
TRBV28	TRBJ2-7	.	.	CASSFRNGGRQYF	TGTGCCAGCAGTTTCAGGAACGGTGGCAGGCAGTACTTC
TRBV9	TRBJ2-1	.	.	CASRLGSYNEQFF	TGTGCCAGCAGACTAGGGTCCTACAATGAGCAGTTCTTC
TRBV6-5	TRBJ2-1	TRBD2	.	CASARVAGGINEQFF	TGTGCCAGCGCCAGAGTAGCGGGAGGAATAAATGAGCAGTTCTTC
TRBV5-1	TRBJ2-1	.	.	CASSLANEQFF	TGCGCCAGCAGCTTGGCGAATGAGCAGTTCTTC
TRBV18	TRBJ2-7	TRBD2	once	CASSQGGLAASYEQYF	TGTGCCAGCTCACAGGGAGGACTAGCGGCTTCCTACGAGCAGTACTTC
TRBV30	TRBJ1-1	TRBD1	.	CAWSVNRDRGRAFF	TGTGCCTGGAGTGTAAACCGGGACAGGGGGCGAGCTTTCTTT
TRBV5-1	TRBJ2-3	TRBD1	.	CASTRQGAPSTDTQYF	TGCGCCAGCACCCGGCAGGGGGCCCCCAGCACAGATACGCAGTATTTT
TRBV19	TRBJ2-2	.	few	CASSFSEATGELFF	TGTGCCAGTAGTTTCAGCGAGGCCACCGGGGAGCTGTTTTTT
TRBV18	TRBJ2-1	TRBD2	.	CASSPASGGDEQFF	TGTGCCAGCTCACCAGCTAGCGGGGGGGATGAGCAGTTCTTC
TRBV28	TRBJ2-7	.	few	CARGLPLWEQYF	TGTGCCAGGGGACTCCCCCTCTGGGAGCAGTACTTC